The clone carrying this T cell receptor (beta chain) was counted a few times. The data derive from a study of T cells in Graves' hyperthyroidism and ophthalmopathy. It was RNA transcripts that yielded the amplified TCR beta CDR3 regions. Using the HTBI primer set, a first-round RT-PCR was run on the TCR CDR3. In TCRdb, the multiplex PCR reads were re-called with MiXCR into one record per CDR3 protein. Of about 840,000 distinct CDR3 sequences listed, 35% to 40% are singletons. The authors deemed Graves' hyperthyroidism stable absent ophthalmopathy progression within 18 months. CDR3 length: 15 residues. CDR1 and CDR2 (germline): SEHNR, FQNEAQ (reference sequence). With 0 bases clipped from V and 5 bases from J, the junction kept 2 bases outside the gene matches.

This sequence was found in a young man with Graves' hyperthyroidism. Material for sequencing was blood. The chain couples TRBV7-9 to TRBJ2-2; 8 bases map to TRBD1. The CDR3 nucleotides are TGTGCCAGCAGCTTAGCGCGGGACAGGACCGGGGAGCTGTTTTTT. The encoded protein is CASSLARDRTGELFF.